The sequence of this TCR beta chain was determined in a study of CD8+ T cells in alopecia areata. The CDR3 loop spans 14 amino acids. J gave up 2 bases and V 5 bases, and 6 bases lay outside the gene matches. Per the germline V gene, CDR1 is MNHNY and CDR2 is SVGAGI (reference sequence). Study-wide results and limits: It was lesional scalp, especially alopecia totalis/universalis, that showed higher clonality than normal scalp. Just one nonresponder means the tie between baseline CD8+ expansion and response stays uncertain.

With respect to this clone: The target antigen is unknown.

Extracted RNA was reverse transcribed into cDNA, the sequencing template. Clones were read by immunoSEQ multiplex PCR, and TCRdb kept only the in-frame ones, dropping some. The sample yields about 5,900 clones, 50% to 70% seen once. Indicated treatment: oral pan-JAK inhibitor, 5-10 mg twice daily. Peripheral blood and lesional scalp punch biopsies came from alopecia areata patients. This chain joins TRBV6-6 and TRBJ2-7; 7 bases are a match to TRBD2. This sample comprised skin, obtained at roughly week 30, from a patient treated with tofacitinib. This receptor was obtained from a human donor with alopecia areata. The CDR3 here is CASSPTSVTYEQYF. The CDR3 coding sequence is TGTGCCAGCAGTCCAACTAGCGTTACCTACGAGCAGTACTTC.